This TCR beta chain was identified during a study of intratumoral heterogeneity in liver cancer. For context, the study as a whole: In the full roughly 15-patient cohort, the median age was roughly 63 years and the majority of patients were male. A total of 71 multiregional samples from around 14 HCC patients, consisting of approximately 50 tumoral and 20 adjacent nontumoral regions, were included in the overall cohort. RNA-seq, DNA sequencing, TCR-seq and SNP array data from multiple regions of hepatocellular carcinoma specimens were combined in the study to investigate intratumor heterogeneity.

TCR beta chain CDR3 regions were sequenced from genomic DNA using the immunoSEQ assay. Primers annealing to V and J segments amplified rearranged VDJ segments. In the original analysis: The ImmunoSeq Analyzer software was used to calculate clonality and richness metrics. Clones with differential abundance between regions were identified with Fisher's exact test combined with a beta-binomial method for additional stringency. TCRdb stores this immuneACCESS table with in-frame sequences only. Part of the clones is absent; in the studies checked, under half of the shortfall reflects unresolved V genes, and no reason is known for the rest. The V and J calls and the clone size are those of that table, but D and trimming were determined from the DNA. In all, the sample holds a few thousand clones, and about 47% of those were seen once. Roughly 28% of the sample is held by the ten biggest clonotypes. The H label marked samples taken from distinct, geographically separated regions of the hepatocellular carcinoma nodule. Every patient had early-stage hepatocellular carcinoma and received no therapy prior to surgical resection. None of the sampled areas showed macroscopic evidence of necrosis or hemorrhage. Multiple regions from two patients underwent TCR sequencing (ImmunoSeq). Frozen resection tissue samples were collected at a distance of at least 1 cm from each other. Genomic DNA was extracted from bulk tissue using the DNeasy blood and tissue kit.

About this clone: Its target antigen remains unknown. Per-base qualities were not stored, and no clone one base away is much larger.

From its cysteine to its phenylalanine, the CDR3 spans 13 amino acids. Left in the record is the CDR3 DNA by itself, 39 bases read in frame from the first base. At the junction V is shortened by 8 bases and J by 1 base; bases outside the gene matches: 2. The germline V gene specifies ENHRY as CDR1 and SYGVKD as CDR2. Overall results and qualifications from the work: The authors noted a relatively low number of patients and under-sampled tumor-infiltrating lymphocyte representation as limitations. Within each sequenced patient, no significant difference in overall T cell clonality was found between tumor regions. In each sequenced patient, significantly more unique T-cell clonal expansions were found in tumor region a than in region b. RNA-seq-based estimates of regional differences in tumor-infiltrating lymphocyte burden were reportedly confirmed by TCR sequencing.

This TCR was sampled from a man aged 70 or older with hepatocellular carcinoma. The chain couples TRBV10-3 to TRBJ1-3, with TRBD1 matching 7 junction bases. Source: tumor tissue, taken before any cancer treatment. The nucleotide sequence is TGTGCCATCGGGACAGCTTCTGGAAACACCATATATTTT. It is translated as CAIGTASGNTIYF.